Following are 19 T cell receptor beta chains from one sample sequenced in a study of T-cell memory formation after mild COVID-19. TCRdb re-called the 5' RACE reads through MiXCR, storing one row per CDR3 protein. The sample records 65,000 to 95,000 distinct CDR3 sequences, 10% to 15% being singletons. Sequences were obtained from PBMCs or a T cell subset sorted from them (not recorded which). The receptors were sampled from a man between 18 and 35 years old who had mild COVID-19 (a few samples of this study predate the infection). Cell type and time point are not known.

This clonotype was seen more than once but under ten times. The chain recombines TRBV5-6 with TRBJ2-4; D not resolved. Trimming removed 1 base at V and 3 bases at J, with 8 bases between. The CDR3 covers 14 residues. Germline CDR1 SGHDT, CDR2 YYEEEE. This chain's CDR3 is CASSLMSLKNIQYF. CDR3 bases: TGTGCCAGCAGCTTGATGTCTCTCAAAAACATTCAGTACTTC.

The chain has TRBV7-3 and TRBJ1-1, with D unresolved. CDR1 and CDR2 from the germline V gene are SGHTA and FQGTGA. The CDR3 covers 13 residues. Trimming removed 4 bases from V and 2 bases from J, with 8 bases in between. Here the CDR3 reads CASSSFPNTEAFF. Here the CDR3 DNA reads TGTGCCAGCAGCTCATTCCCAAACACTGAAGCTTTCTTT. Full variable domain (outside the CDR3, taken from reference TRBV7-3 and TRBJ1-1): GAGVSQTPSNKVTEKGKYVELRCDPISGHTALYWYRQSLGQGPEFLIYFQGTGAADDSGLPNDRFFAVRPEGSVSTLKIQRTERGDSAVYLCASSSFPNTEAFFGQGTRLTVV.

This clonotype was observed many times. CDR3 in DNA: TGTGCCAGCTCCGCGGGGCCAGCCTACGAGCAGTACTTC. It codes for CASSAGPAYEQYF. The V gene is TRBV7-2, the J gene TRBJ2-7, with a weak D call TRBD2 (6 bases). The CDR3 covers 13 residues. Germline loops: CDR1 SGHTA, CDR2 FQGNSA. Trimming took 8 bases from V and 2 from J, leaving 13 bases between them.

The genes are TRBV23-1 and TRBJ2-1; the match to TRBD1 covers 7 bases. TRBV23-1 has ORF status, its function being uncertain. The CDR3 totals 18 residues. The trim removed 9 bases at V and 1 base at J, leaving 18 bases unmatched. CDR3 loop: CARSPPGQKVLSYNEQFF. Here the CDR3 DNA reads TGCGCCAGATCGCCTCCGGGACAGAAAGTGCTTTCCTACAATGAGCAGTTCTTC.

The chain combines TRBV12-3 or TRBV12-4 with TRBJ1-3, with D perhaps TRBD1 (5 bases). The CDR3 consists of 14 residues. Deletions cut 5 bases from V and 2 bases from J, with 10 bases between. The chain's CDR3 is CASSGSGPGNTIYF. As DNA, the CDR3 is TGTGCCAGCAGTGGGTCGGGACCTGGAAACACCATATATTTT.

The chain carries TRBV27 and TRBJ2-3; D may be TRBD1 (6 bases). Germline loops: CDR1 MNHEY, CDR2 SMNVEV (reference sequence). This CDR3 is 16 amino acids long. V lost 6 bases and J lost 1, with 17 bases in between. The CDR3, as DNA: TGTGCCAGCAGCCCGCTGGGGACACAAGGCACAGATACGCAGTATTTT. It is translated as CASSPLGTQGTDTQYF.

This clonotype was recorded a few times. The V gene is TRBV11-2, the J gene TRBJ2-3, with D hard to call. Trimming left V 5 bases short and J 10 bases short, with 19 bases between. There are 14 residues in the CDR3. Germline values: CDR1 SGHAT, CDR2 FQNNGV. This CDR3 is CASSPKEPRDAQYF. The CDR3 coding sequence is TGTGCCAGCAGCCCAAAGGAACCTCGAGACGCGCAGTATTTT. Full variable domain (missing parts from reference TRBV11-2 and TRBJ2-3): EAGVAQSPRYKIIEKRQSVAFWCNPISGHATLYWYQQILGQGPKLLIQFQNNGVVDDSQLPKDRFSAERLKGVDSTLKIQPAKLEDSAVYLCASSPKEPRDAQYFGPGTRLTVL.

This clonotype was counted only a few times. The V call is TRBV4-1, the J call TRBJ1-5, with a weak D call TRBD1 (5 bases). Trimming removed 2 bases at V and 7 bases at J, with 12 bases between. CDR3 length: 14 residues. CDR1 and CDR2 from the germline V gene are MGHRA and YSYEKL. CDR3 DNA sequence: TGCGCCAGCAGCCAACAGGGATTGTGGCAGCCCCAGCATTTT. Its protein is CASSQQGLWQPQHF.

The J gene is TRBJ1-6, the V gene TRBV7-3; TRBD1 matches at 9 bases. Germline values: CDR1 SGHTA, CDR2 FQGTGA. The CDR3 is made up of 15 amino acids. Trimming cost V 6 bases and J 6 bases; bases outside gene matches: 6. CDR3 DNA sequence: TGTGCCAGCAGTCCGGGACAGGGATTTAATTCACCCCTCCACTTT. Translation gives CASSPGQGFNSPLHF.

V gene TRBV20-1 combines with J gene TRBJ2-4; D not resolved. The CDR3 contains 12 residues. The germline gives CDR1 DFQATT, CDR2 SNEGSKA (reference sequence). CDR3 loop: CSTIRARDIQYF. The CDR3 coding sequence is TGCAGCACAATAAGAGCACGGGACATTCAGTACTTC.

This chain joins TRBV6-2 or TRBV6-3 and TRBJ2-1, with D perhaps assigned TRBD1 or TRBD2 (6 bases each). Germline V lookup: CDR1 MNHEY, CDR2 SVGEGT. There are 13 residues in the CDR3. V lost 8 bases and J 7 bases, leaving 15 bases between the germline ends. The CDR3 bases are TGTGCCAGCTTAGGCCGGGGGCGTAATGAGCAGTTCTTC. Encoded protein: CASLGRGRNEQFF.

This clonotype was found many times. The CDR3 spells CASSSQVAKNIQYF. In nucleotides, the CDR3 is TGTGCCAGCAGTTCCCAAGTAGCCAAAAACATTCAGTACTTC. This chain joins TRBV27 and TRBJ2-4; no firm D call. Germline lookup yields CDR1 MNHEY and CDR2 SMNVEV (reference sequence). V was clipped by 4 bases and J by 0 bases, with 7 bases between them. CDR3 length: 14 amino acids.

This clonotype was picked up a small number of times. The chain is built from TRBV24-1 and TRBJ2-7; no clear D. The CDR3 consists of 16 residues. Germline V gene data show CDR1 as KGHDR and CDR2 as SFDVKD. V was clipped by 1 base and J by 3 bases, with 15 bases between them. The CDR3 sequence: CATSDLAKALNYEQYF. The CDR3 DNA is TGTGCCACCAGTGATTTAGCAAAGGCCCTGAACTACGAGCAGTACTTC.

The chain employs TRBV25-1 and TRBJ2-6; D unresolved. The CDR3 sequence is 13 residues long. Germline values: CDR1 MGHDK, CDR2 SYGVNS. DNA of the CDR3: TGTGCAGTTAAGAAGTTCGGGGCCAACGTCCTGACTTTC. Translated: CAVKKFGANVLTF.

This clonotype was detected ten times or more. As DNA, the CDR3 is TGCGCCAGCAGTGAAGACAGGGTGGTCTACGAGCAGTACTTC. Encoded protein: CASSEDRVVYEQYF. The gene calls are TRBV10-2 and TRBJ2-7, with 7 bases identical to TRBD1. Losses at the gene ends were 3 bases for V and 3 bases for J; bases not matched to a gene: 5. CDR3 length: 14 residues. CDR1 and CDR2 from the germline V gene are WSHSY and SAAADI.

The rearrangement joins TRBV6-5 to TRBJ1-2, with unresolved D. Trimming cost V 2 bases and J 6 bases, with 10 bases left between them. The CDR3 contains 13 residues. The germline V gene encodes CDR1 MNHEY and CDR2 SVGAGI. The DNA of the CDR3 is TGTGCCAGCAGTTACGGCTCCGGGAATGGCTACACCTTC. Translation gives CASSYGSGNGYTF.

A few counts support this clonotype. The rearrangement joins TRBV18 to TRBJ2-7; TRBD1 matches at 7 bases. Looked up from germline, CDR1 is KGHSH and CDR2 is LQKENI. V was clipped by 6 bases and J by 8 bases; unmatched bases: 7. The CDR3 has 12 amino acids. The CDR3 reads CASSPDRVKQYV. CDR3 nucleotide sequence: TGTGCCAGCTCCCCAGACAGGGTCAAGCAGTACGTC.

The chain is built from TRBV9 and TRBJ2-1, with 9 bases identical to TRBD2. This CDR3 has 15 amino acids. Germline loops: CDR1 SGDLS, CDR2 YYNGEE. V gave up 4 bases and J gave up 7 bases; unmatched junction bases: 9. Here the CDR3 reads CASSFGGGAANEQFF. The CDR3 nucleotides are TGTGCCAGCAGCTTCGGCGGGGGGGCCGCTAATGAGCAGTTCTTC.

This clonotype was picked up a small number of times. The rearrangement joins TRBV6-9 to TRBJ1-1; 7 bases agree with TRBD1. In germline, CDR1 is MNHGY, CDR2 SVAAGI. J gave up 0 bases and V 6 bases, and 19 bases lay outside the gene matches. The CDR3 totals 19 residues. As DNA, the CDR3 is TGTGCCAGCAGCACTAGAATCGAACAGGGGCCGTACATGAACACTGAAGCTTTCTTT. Translating gives CASSTRIEQGPYMNTEAFF.